The 21 T cell receptor beta chains below all came from one sample that was sequenced in a study of T-cell memory formation after mild COVID-19. TCRdb independently ran MiXCR on the 5' RACE reads; one entry per CDR3 protein. Here the sample spans a few hundred thousand distinct CDR3 sequences, 15% to 20% being singletons. The sample comprised PBMCs or a T cell subset sorted from them (not recorded which). These TCRs come from a man younger than 35 who had mild COVID-19 (a few samples of this study predate the infection). Cell type and time point are not known.

The chain employs TRBV7-2 and TRBJ2-4; no clear D gene. Germline V gene lookup returns CDR1 SGHTA and CDR2 FQGNSA. The CDR3 spans 12 residues. V was clipped by 4 bases and J by 9 bases, with 10 bases between them. The CDR3 DNA sequence: TGTGCCAGCAGCTCCAGTTCGGGCATTCAGTACTTC. Protein: CASSSSSGIQYF.

The V gene is TRBV10-2, the J gene TRBJ2-2, with D tentatively TRBD2 (5 bases). Germline V lookup: CDR1 WSHSY, CDR2 SAAADI. The CDR3 runs to 17 residues. V dropped 7 bases and J dropped 5 bases, with 23 bases sitting between them. This chain's CDR3 is CASTPPGSRRGTGELFF. CDR3 DNA sequence: TGCGCCAGCACCCCCCCAGGCAGTCGTCGGGGAACCGGGGAGCTGTTTTTT.

This clonotype was found a few times. The chain is built from TRBV20-1 and TRBJ2-1, with 10 bases that match TRBD2. Trimming removed 4 bases from V and 8 bases from J; junction bases left unmatched: 2. CDR1 is DFQATT, CDR2 SNEGSKA, per germline (reference sequence). The CDR3 is 12 amino acids. CDR3 nucleotide sequence: TGCAGTGCTACTAGCGGGGGAGATGAGCAGTTCTTC. Residues: CSATSGGDEQFF.

This sequence joins TRBV13 and TRBJ2-5; 8 nucleotides match TRBD1. V lost 4 bases to trimming and J lost 2 bases; unmatched junction nucleotides: 3. The CDR3 totals 14 residues. Germline lookup yields CDR1 PRHDT and CDR2 FYEKMQ (reference sequence). The CDR3 is CASSYYRGQETQYF. The CDR3 DNA reads TGTGCCAGCAGCTATTACAGGGGGCAAGAGACCCAGTACTTC.

This clonotype appeared many times. The chain recombines TRBV7-3 with TRBJ2-5, with 8 bases identical to TRBD1. Germline V gene lookup returns CDR1 SGHTA and CDR2 FQGTGA. The CDR3 runs 13 residues. V gave up 5 bases and J gave up 5 bases; unmatched junction bases: 4. The DNA for the CDR3 is TGTGCCAGCAGCGGACAGGGTGGCGAGACCCAGTACTTC. Translating gives CASSGQGGETQYF.

This sequence joins TRBV5-1 and TRBJ1-2; weak D call: TRBD1 (6 bases). The CDR3 covers 15 residues. Trimming stripped 0 bases from V and 5 bases from J, with 14 bases between. The germline V gene encodes CDR1 SGHRS and CDR2 YFSETQ. As DNA, the CDR3 is TGCGCCAGCAGCTTGGATTCCGGGACACCTTATGGCTACACCTTC. The encoded protein is CASSLDSGTPYGYTF.

The chain employs TRBV7-3 and TRBJ2-1, with D maybe TRBD1 (5 bases). The CDR3 has 14 residues. Germline V gene data show CDR1 as SGHTA and CDR2 as FQGTGA. V lost 3 bases to trimming and J lost 5 bases, with 11 bases between them. In DNA form, the CDR3 reads TGTGCCAGCAGCTTGGGTGACAGTGACAATGAGCAGTTCTTC. Translated: CASSLGDSDNEQFF. Supplemented by reference TRBV7-3 and TRBJ2-1, the full variable domain reads GAGVSQTPSNKVTEKGKYVELRCDPISGHTALYWYRQSLGQGPEFLIYFQGTGAADDSGLPNDRFFAVRPEGSVSTLKIQRTERGDSAVYLCASSLGDSDNEQFFGPGTRLTVL.

This clonotype was picked up many times. The V and J genes are TRBV7-3 and TRBJ2-1; 10 bases agree with TRBD1. The CDR3 is 15 residues long. Trimming at V came to 4 bases and at J to 2 bases, leaving 2 bases not matched to a gene. In germline, CDR1 is SGHTA, CDR2 FQGTGA. CDR3 nucleotide sequence: TGTGCCAGCAGCTCCGGGACAGGGGCCTACAATGAGCAGTTCTTC. Protein: CASSSGTGAYNEQFF.

This chain connects TRBV5-1 to TRBJ1-1, with a tentative D call TRBD1 (6 bases). V gave up 0 bases and J gave up 6 bases, with 18 bases separating them. The CDR3 consists of 16 residues. The germline V gene has CDR1 SGHRS and CDR2 YFSETQ. CDR3 residues: CASSLGGGRGGAEAFF. The CDR3 coding sequence is TGCGCCAGCAGCTTGGGCGGTGGCAGGGGAGGCGCTGAAGCTTTCTTT.

This clonotype was counted between two and nine times. V gene TRBV29-1 combines with J gene TRBJ2-1; TRBD1 matches at 8 bases. Trimming cost V 3 bases and J 8 bases; bases outside gene matches: 3. Germline V gene data show CDR1 as SQVTM and CDR2 as ANQGSEA. The CDR3 length is 12 residues. The CDR3 loop is CSVEDREDEQFF. CDR3 sequence (DNA): TGCAGCGTTGAGGACAGGGAGGATGAGCAGTTCTTC.

V usage is TRBV6-5 and J usage is TRBJ2-1; no definite D call. Per germline, CDR1 MNHEY and CDR2 SVGAGI. There are 15 residues in the CDR3. Trimming stripped 2 bases from V and 2 bases from J, with 10 bases between. CDR3 DNA sequence: TGTGCCAGCAGTTACACTCCGGTCCCCTACAATGAGCAGTTCTTC. Its protein is CASSYTPVPYNEQFF.

The genes are TRBV4-3 and TRBJ2-1; D not certain. Deletions cut 1 base from V and 1 base from J, with 8 bases between. The CDR3 length is 15 residues. Germline loops: CDR1 LGHNA, CDR2 YSLEER. CDR3 in DNA: TGCGCCAGCAGCCAAGTAAAGGGTTCCTACAATGAGCAGTTCTTC. Encoded protein: CASSQVKGSYNEQFF.

This clonotype was found many times. This chain links TRBV18 with TRBJ2-1; D is unclear. Deletions cut 8 bases from V and 4 bases from J, with 9 bases between. The CDR3 totals 12 residues. Germline values: CDR1 KGHSH, CDR2 LQKENI. The CDR3 coding sequence is TGTGCCAGCAGCCCTGGGTACAATGAGCAGTTCTTC. Its translation is CASSPGYNEQFF.

This clonotype was observed at least ten times. The gene calls are TRBV6-2 or TRBV6-3 and TRBJ2-4; the D gene is possibly TRBD2 (7 bases). CDR1 is MNHEY, CDR2 SVGEGT, per germline. V was clipped by 7 bases and J by 3 bases, with 19 bases between them. The CDR3 covers 16 residues. The CDR3: CASMDRGAEDKNIQYF. The CDR3 bases are TGTGCCAGCATGGATCGGGGGGCAGAGGACAAAAACATTCAGTACTTC.

The chain links TRBV6-6 to TRBJ1-5; TRBD1 is a possible D gene (5 bases). The CDR3 covers 16 residues. CDR1 is MNHNY, CDR2 SVGAGI, per germline (reference sequence). Trimming removed 0 bases from V and 6 bases from J, with 15 bases in between. The CDR3: CASSYSTDSPGQPQHF. The CDR3 nucleotides are TGTGCCAGCAGTTACTCTACAGACAGCCCGGGTCAGCCCCAGCATTTT.

This clonotype was seen a handful of times. CDR3 nucleotides: TGTGCCAGCAGCTTACAGGGGTTTTGGGAGACCCAGTACTTC. Encoded protein: CASSLQGFWETQYF. The J gene is TRBJ2-5, the V gene TRBV5-6; 7 positions agree with TRBD1. Germline V gene sequence: CDR1 SGHDT, CDR2 YYEEEE. This CDR3 spans 14 amino acids. The junction had 6 bases not matched to a gene; V was cut back by 2 bases and J by 5 bases.

This clonotype was seen ten or more times. The chain links TRBV18 to TRBJ1-3; 11 bases line up with TRBD1. The germline gives CDR1 KGHSH, CDR2 LQKENI. The CDR3 is made up of 16 amino acids. V gave up 0 bases and J gave up 2 bases; unmatched junction bases: 0. The CDR3 region is CASSPPGQGAGNTIYF. CDR3 DNA: TGTGCCAGCTCACCACCGGGACAGGGGGCTGGAAACACCATATATTTT.

The chain recombines TRBV7-2 with TRBJ2-1, with 7 bases fitting TRBD2. V lost 5 bases, J lost 3 bases, and 16 bases stayed unmatched. The CDR3 contains 18 residues. Looked up from germline, CDR1 is SGHTA and CDR2 is FQGNSA. CDR3 loop: CASSPPRGQRGIYNEQFF. For the CDR3, the DNA is TGTGCCAGCAGCCCTCCCCGCGGCCAGCGGGGCATCTACAATGAGCAGTTCTTC.

A few counts support this clonotype. The chain uses TRBV7-9 and TRBJ2-5, with D possibly matching TRBD2 (6 bases). The CDR3 runs to 12 residues. Germline CDR1 and CDR2: SEHNR and FQNEAQ (reference sequence). The V end was cut by 7 bases, the J end by 5 bases, with 11 bases between. The DNA of the CDR3 is TGTGCCAGCACCTCGGAGGGGGAGACCCAGTACTTC. Translated: CASTSEGETQYF.

This sequence joins TRBV28 and TRBJ2-7; no firm D call. This CDR3 has 12 amino acids. Trimming pared 7 bases from V and 2 bases from J, leaving 9 bases between. Germline lookup yields CDR1 MDHEN and CDR2 SYDVKM. The CDR3 nucleotides are TGTGCCAGCACGGCAGCGACCTACGAGCAGTACTTC. This codes for CASTAATYEQYF. Combining the CDR3 with reference TRBV28 and TRBJ2-7 gives the whole variable domain DVKVTQSSRYLVKRTGEKVFLECVQDMDHENMFWYRQDPGLGLRLIYFSYDVKMKEKGDIPEGYSVSREKKERFSLILESASTNQTSMYLCASTAATYEQYFGPGTRLTVT.

This clonotype was seen at least ten times. This chain uses TRBV5-1 with TRBJ1-2; 7 nucleotides line up with TRBD1. Germline CDR1 is SGHRS and CDR2 is YFSETQ. The V and J ends lost 4 bases and 8 bases, in that order; junction bases with no gene match: 17. The CDR3 runs 16 residues. CDR3 in amino acids: CASSGAPGQTMSGYTF. CDR3 in DNA: TGCGCCAGCAGCGGGGCCCCGGGACAGACTATGTCGGGCTACACCTTC. The whole variable domain, filled in from reference TRBV5-1 and TRBJ1-2, reads KAGVTQTPRYLIKTRGQQVTLSCSPISGHRSVSWYQQTPGQGLQFLFEYFSETQRNKGNFPGRFSGRQFSNSRSEMNVSTLELGDSALYLCASSGAPGQTMSGYTFGSGTRLTVV.